These T cell receptor beta chains were read from a single sample in a study of Ad26.COV2.S vaccination and SARS-CoV-2 variants. TCRdb's table, derived via immunoSEQ multiplex PCR, lists solely in-frame clones and lacks some. The sample has approximately 400,000 clones, 80% to 90% seen once. The sequencing used peripheral blood, collected in a trial of Ad26.COV2.S vaccine versus placebo. The source is a person aged 18 to 65 who received the Ad26.COV2.S COVID-19 vaccine or a placebo. CDR3s include the opening cysteine and the closing phenylalanine or tryptophan. Fields, in order: V gene, J gene, clone size, CDR3 protein. The size entry is marked missing in some rows and otherwise reads once, few, many or a size class.

>TRBV4-1|TRBJ2-1|-
CASSQPQIGYNEQFF
>TRBV23-1|TRBJ2-1|-
CASITGTGDGEQFF
>TRBV7-9|TRBJ1-2|-
CASSLFLAVVSYGYTF
>TRBV5-4|TRBJ1-2|many
CASSFPGRGRNYGYTF
>TRBV30|TRBJ2-3|-
CAWSVGGLKRISTDTQYF
>TRBV21-1|TRBJ2-7|-
CASRGDRVHEQYF
>TRBV6-5|TRBJ1-1|once
CASSYSNGEAFF
>TRBV5-3|TRBJ2-2|-
CARSLRLASNTGELFF
>TRBV7-2|TRBJ1-4|-
CASSLDPTNEKLFF
>TRBV13|TRBJ1-3|-
CASSPRLQSSGNTIYF
>TRBV14|TRBJ2-7|-
CASSQRSGGTISYEQYF
>TRBV6-2/TRBV6-3|TRBJ2-4|few
CASSYTWTTKLAKNIQYF
>TRBV4-1|TRBJ1-5|-
CASSQESYQPQHF
>TRBV28|TRBJ1-5|-
CASSPGGGSNQPQHF
>TRBV19|TRBJ1-4|-
CASSAQTGGDEKLFF
>TRBV6-5|TRBJ2-7|-
CASRTAQGSYEQYF
>TRBV20-1|TRBJ2-7|once
CSASPKVLTAYEQYF
>TRBV30|TRBJ2-7|-
CAWGRYMGEQYF
>TRBV7-2|TRBJ2-1|-
CASSFGQGGYNEQFF
>TRBV11-2|TRBJ1-2|-
CASSPTGGVNYGYTF
>TRBV6-5|TRBJ2-1|-
CASSSGTGYNEQFF
>TRBV27|TRBJ1-6|-
CASSPLARVPAGRSPLHF
>TRBV6-2/TRBV6-3|TRBJ1-5|-
CASSGTGGVNQPQHF
>TRBV27|TRBJ2-7|-
CASSASSGLYEQYF
>TRBV18|TRBJ2-5|-
CASSPSVSAQYF
>TRBV7-8|TRBJ1-3|-
CASSLSPVGNTIYF
>TRBV5-1|TRBJ2-7|few
CASGRGQYEQYF
>TRBV10-1|TRBJ2-5|-
CATSSGETQYF
>TRBV5-1|TRBJ2-7|-
CASSEGQIYEQYF
>TRBV28|TRBJ2-1|once
CASRGGYEQFF
>TRBV10-2|TRBJ2-7|-
CASSEAFGRQGPEQYF
>TRBV7-9|TRBJ2-1|-
CASSLGETAYNEQFF
>TRBV27|TRBJ2-4|-
CANPTRSAKNIQYF
>TRBV11-3|TRBJ1-1|once
CASSLDRVTEAFF
>TRBV7-9|TRBJ1-4|-
CASSYFSGYQGEKLFF
>TRBV3-1/TRBV3-2|TRBJ1-5|-
CASTPPGGQPQHF
>TRBV19|TRBJ2-5|-
CASSRPAGEGETQYF
>TRBV6-5|TRBJ2-3|-
CATKTGGRDTQYF